Following are 10 T cell receptor beta chains from one sample sequenced in a study. Using its own MiXCR run on the 5' RACE reads, TCRdb lists one record per CDR3 protein. Seen here are over 50,000 distinct CDR3 sequences, 25% to 30% observed once, and the top ten hold 2% to 2.5%. The sample was tumor-infiltrating naive CD4+ T cells sorted from the breast tumor. Noted subset: naive CD4+ T cells, CD4+CD45RA+CD25-. These receptors originate from a female donor with breast cancer.

This clonotype was observed a handful of times. The chain has TRBV4-1 and TRBJ2-3; TRBD2 agrees at 8 bases. V lost 1 base, J lost 2 bases, and 8 bases stayed unmatched. CDR1 and CDR2 from the germline V gene are MGHRA and YSYEKL. This CDR3 contains 17 residues. The CDR3 DNA is TGCGCCAGCAGCCAAGGGGGGCGGGGGGCCCTCACAGATACGCAGTATTTT. Its protein is CASSQGGRGALTDTQYF.

The gene calls are TRBV7-2 and TRBJ2-4; possibly TRBD2 for D (6 bases). The CDR3 length is 16 residues. CDR1 is SGHTA and CDR2 is FQGNSA in the germline V gene. V lost 5 bases and J 4 bases, leaving 18 bases between the germline ends. The DNA of the CDR3 is TGTGCCAGCAGCCATATAGCGGCAGTAGCAAAAAACATTCAGTACTTC. It translates to CASSHIAAVAKNIQYF.

This clonotype came up a few times. The gene calls are TRBV9 and TRBJ2-3; TRBD1 aligns across 7 bases. The CDR3 runs 15 residues. Looked up from germline, CDR1 is SGDLS and CDR2 is YYNGEE. V lost 4 bases, J lost 5 bases, and 10 bases stayed unmatched. The CDR3 region has the DNA TGTGCCAGCAGCTTATACAGGGGTTTGGTAGATACGCAGTATTTT. Protein product: CASSLYRGLVDTQYF.

This clonotype was seen a handful of times. The rearrangement joins TRBV20-1 to TRBJ1-5; 7 bases are a match to TRBD1. The CDR3 loop spans 15 amino acids. The V gene's germline CDR1 is DFQATT and CDR2 SNEGSKA (reference sequence). Trimming removed 6 bases from V and 0 bases from J; junction bases left unmatched: 8. CDR3 bases: TGCAGTGCCCAACCCTGGGACAGTAGCAATCAGCCCCAGCATTTT. It specifies CSAQPWDSSNQPQHF.

This clonotype was counted a few times. The junction departs from germline at one end; a sequencing error may be responsible. V is TRBV6-5 and J is TRBJ1-1; D call uncertain. The CDR3 sequence is 16 residues long. Germline loops: CDR1 MNHEY, CDR2 SVGAGI. This chain's CDR3 is CASGYRSRRMNTEAFF. The CDR3 DNA reads TGTGCCAGCGGTTACCGCTCTCGGCGGATGAACACTGAAGCTTTCTTT.

The V call is TRBV6-2 or TRBV6-3, the J call TRBJ2-1; 9 bases line up with TRBD2. The CDR3 has 17 residues. CDR1 is MNHEY and CDR2 is SVGEGT in the germline V gene. V shed 0 bases, J shed 4 bases, and the junction held 7 bases outside the gene matches. CDR3 loop: CASSYSFRTSAYNEQFF. CDR3 in DNA: TGTGCCAGCAGTTACTCCTTTAGGACTAGCGCGTACAATGAGCAGTTCTTC.

This clonotype was seen at least ten times. The V gene is TRBV5-1, the J gene TRBJ2-5, with 8 bases that match TRBD2. The V and J ends lost 2 bases and 4 bases, in that order; junction bases with no gene match: 4. Germline V gene lookup returns CDR1 SGHRS and CDR2 YFSETQ. The CDR3 length is 14 residues. The chain's CDR3 is CASSLVAGRETQYF. The CDR3 DNA follows: TGCGCCAGCAGCTTAGTAGCGGGGCGAGAGACCCAGTACTTC.

This clonotype was counted only a few times. This chain joins TRBV10-3 and TRBJ1-1; D gene uncertain. Per germline, CDR1 ENHRY and CDR2 SYGVKD. The CDR3 totals 15 residues. V shed 6 bases and J shed 2 bases, with 16 bases lying between them. The CDR3 here is CAISATTTVNTEAFF. Here the CDR3 DNA reads TGTGCCATCAGCGCCACCACCACCGTCAACACTGAAGCTTTCTTT.

This clonotype came up a few times. This sequence joins TRBV20-1 and TRBJ2-7; weak D call: TRBD2 (6 bases). Trimming took 3 bases from V and 6 from J, leaving 15 bases between them. This CDR3 spans 13 amino acids. CDR1 is DFQATT, CDR2 SNEGSKA, per germline (reference sequence). CDR3 coding DNA: TGCAGTGCTAGCGCGACACGGGGGTTCGAGCAGTACTTC. Protein product: CSASATRGFEQYF.

There are a few counts of this clonotype. Mismatch with germline at one junction end may stem from a read error. The chain joins TRBV5-1 to TRBJ2-3, with TRBD2 matching 16 bases. The CDR3 has 19 residues. CDR1 and CDR2 from the germline V gene are SGHRS and YFSETQ. In nucleotides, the CDR3 is TGCGCCGGCAGCACCCGGACGGGACTAGCGGGAGGGAGCACAGATACGCAGTATTTT. Protein product: CAGSTRTGLAGGSTDTQYF.